Listed here are 9 T cell receptor beta chains from one sample, sequenced in a study of blood T cell repertoires in COVID-19. Sequenced by immunoSEQ multiplex PCR; TCRdb stores in-frame clones only, minus some. This sample has under 200,000 clones, with over 75% found just once. Sequencing used PBMCs or T cells enriched from blood (not recorded which). Every receptor here comes from a woman aged 45-65 years who had recovered from COVID-19.

The chain links TRBV5-4 to TRBJ2-7, with 10 bases lining up with TRBD2. Unmatched junction bases numbered 10, after V lost 4 bases and J lost 6 bases. Germline loops: CDR1 SGHNT, CDR2 YYREEE (reference sequence). The CDR3 runs 15 residues. This CDR3 is CASSPPSGSPSEQYF. The CDR3 coding sequence is TGTGCCAGCAGCCCCCCTAGCGGGAGTCCATCCGAGCAGTACTTC.

Here the CDR3 DNA reads TGTGCCAGCGGAATCGGACAGGCGAGGGATACGCAGTATTTT. Its translation: CASGIGQARDTQYF. V is TRBV2 and J is TRBJ2-3; 7 nucleotides match TRBD1. The CDR3 runs to 14 residues. Germline V lookup: CDR1 SNHLY, CDR2 FYNNEI. J lost 6 bases, V lost 8 bases, and 11 bases had no gene match.

J is TRBJ2-3 and V is TRBV7-2, with TRBD2 identical over 7 bases. CDR3 length: 17 amino acids. V shed 1 base and J 3 bases; nucleotides not matched to a gene: 10. The germline V gene encodes CDR1 SGHTA and CDR2 FQGNSA. The CDR3 region has the DNA TGTGCCAGCAGCTTAGGCGGTGGCGGGAGAGGTACAGATACGCAGTATTTT. Protein: CASSLGGGGRGTDTQYF.

This clone was recorded a few times. V gene TRBV7-9 combines with J gene TRBJ2-1, with 11 nucleotides matching TRBD1. This CDR3 comprises 15 residues. V shed 5 bases and J 9 bases; nucleotides not matched to a gene: 9. Germline lookup yields CDR1 SEHNR and CDR2 FQNEAQ (reference sequence). The CDR3 protein is CASSPGQGAGGEQFF. The DNA of the CDR3 is TGTGCCAGCAGCCCCGGACAGGGGGCGGGTGGTGAGCAGTTCTTC.

The chain uses TRBV19 and TRBJ1-3, with 7 bases lining up with TRBD1. With 9 bases clipped from V and 2 bases from J, the junction kept 4 bases outside the gene matches. Germline CDR1 and CDR2: LNHDA and SQIVND (reference sequence). This CDR3 spans 13 amino acids. The CDR3 DNA sequence: TGTGCCAGCACAGGGGCGGCTGGAAACACCATATATTTT. Encoded protein: CASTGAAGNTIYF.

The chain links TRBV7-9 to TRBJ2-2, with 8 bases fitting TRBD2. V shed 5 bases and J 1 base; nucleotides not matched to a gene: 6. Germline V gene sequence: CDR1 SEHNR, CDR2 FQNEAQ (reference sequence). The CDR3 spans 16 residues. In nucleotides, the CDR3 is TGTGCCAGCAGCCCACCGGGACTAGTGAACACCGGGGAGCTGTTTTTT. It yields the protein CASSPPGLVNTGELFF.

The chain employs TRBV30 and TRBJ1-1, with D unresolved. Trimming took off 3 bases at V and 1 base at J, with 9 bases between the two ends. CDR3 size: 13 residues. CDR1 and CDR2 from the germline V gene are GTSNPN and SVGIG (reference sequence). CDR3 DNA: TGTGCCTGGAGCGTTCAAGCGAACACTGAAGCTTTCTTT. Translation gives CAWSVQANTEAFF.

The chain is built from TRBV19 and TRBJ1-4; TRBD1 agrees at 8 bases. Losses at the gene ends were 4 bases for V and 7 bases for J; bases not matched to a gene: 5. Germline loops: CDR1 LNHDA, CDR2 SQIVND (reference sequence). CDR3 length: 14 residues. The CDR3 DNA is TGTGCCAGTAGTACGAGGACAGGGCTTGAAAAACTGTTTTTT. Its translation: CASSTRTGLEKLFF. The entire variable domain, with the rest obtained from reference TRBV19 and TRBJ1-4, is as follows: DGGITQSPKYLFRKEGQNVTLSCEQNLNHDAMYWYRQDPGQGLRLIYYSQIVNDFQKGDIAEGYSVSREKKESFPLTVTSAQKNPTAFYLCASSTRTGLEKLFFGSGTQLSVL.

The chain joins TRBV12-3 or TRBV12-4 to TRBJ1-4, with D perhaps TRBD1 (5 bases). The length of the CDR3 is 13 residues. Trimming took off 5 bases at V and 8 bases at J, with 12 bases between the two ends. The CDR3 loop reads CASSLMGGEKLFF. CDR3 nucleotides: TGTGCCAGCAGTCTTATGGGGGGAGAAAAACTGTTTTTT.